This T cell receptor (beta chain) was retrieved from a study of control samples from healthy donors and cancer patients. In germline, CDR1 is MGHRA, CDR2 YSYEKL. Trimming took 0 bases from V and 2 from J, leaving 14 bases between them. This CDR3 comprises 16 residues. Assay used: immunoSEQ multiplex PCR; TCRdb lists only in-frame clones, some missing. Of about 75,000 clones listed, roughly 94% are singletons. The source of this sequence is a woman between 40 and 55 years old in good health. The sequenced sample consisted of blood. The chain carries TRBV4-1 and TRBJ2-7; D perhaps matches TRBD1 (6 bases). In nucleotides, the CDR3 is TGCGCCAGCAGCCAAGATCAGGGGACGCCCGCCTACGAGCAGTACTTC. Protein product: CASSQDQGTPAYEQYF.